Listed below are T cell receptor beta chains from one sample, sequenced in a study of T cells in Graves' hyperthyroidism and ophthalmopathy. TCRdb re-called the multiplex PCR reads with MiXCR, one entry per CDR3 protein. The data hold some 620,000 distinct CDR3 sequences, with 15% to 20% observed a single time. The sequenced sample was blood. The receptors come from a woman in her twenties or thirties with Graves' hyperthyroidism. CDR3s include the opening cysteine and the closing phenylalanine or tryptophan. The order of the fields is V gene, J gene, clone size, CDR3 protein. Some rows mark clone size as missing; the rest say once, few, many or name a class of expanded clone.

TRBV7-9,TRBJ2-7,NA,CASSLGRGARTAEQYF
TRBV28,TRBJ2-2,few,CASRTSGSWTGELFF
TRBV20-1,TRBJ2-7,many,CSATTLGEQYF
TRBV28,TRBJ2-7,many,CASSLLGGSYEQYF
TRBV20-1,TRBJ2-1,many,CSAEQGYNEQFF
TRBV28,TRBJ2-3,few,CASRPLLAGVADTQYF
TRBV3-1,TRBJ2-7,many,CASSQAGLADEQYF
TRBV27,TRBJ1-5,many,CASRPGVSNQPQHF
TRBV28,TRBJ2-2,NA,CASSFVSAGELFF
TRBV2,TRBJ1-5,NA,CASSYQGPDQPQHF
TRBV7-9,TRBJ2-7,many,CASSLRGGFHEQYF
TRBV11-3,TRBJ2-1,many,CASSSYLAAGHNEQFF
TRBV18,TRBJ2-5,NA,CASSPNGGRIRETQYF
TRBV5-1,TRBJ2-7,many,CASSEIRGTYEQYF
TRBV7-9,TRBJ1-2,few,CASSLGINLRDEPNGYTF
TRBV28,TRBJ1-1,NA,CASSATGALNTEAFF
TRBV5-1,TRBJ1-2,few,CASSLVHGRGYTF
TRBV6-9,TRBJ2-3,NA,CASSYSSAPDTQYF
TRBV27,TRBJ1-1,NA,CASSLFPEPSVAFF
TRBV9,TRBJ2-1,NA,CASSVPVGLAGRNRSYNEQFF
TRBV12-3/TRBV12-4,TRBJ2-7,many,CASSPAGVSEQYF
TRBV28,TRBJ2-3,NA,CASSFLAAQDTQYF